The T cell receptor beta chain described here comes from a study of T cell responses to AZD1222 COVID-19 vaccine. Looking at the study overall: The analysis combined second doses at about 4 or about 12 weeks.

Profiling relied on immunoSEQ multiplex PCR, and the TCRdb table lists in-frame clones only, not all of them. The data hold more than 150,000 clones, with 85% to 95% observed a single time. The sequenced sample was peripheral blood, obtained on day 0 of AZD1222 vaccination. The clonotype was recovered from an adult in good health.

In DNA, the CDR3 is TGTGCCAGCAGAACGGACAGTTATGGCTACACCTTC. Translated: CASRTDSYGYTF. The gene calls are TRBV3-1 (or the pseudogene TRBV3-2) and TRBJ1-2, with D perhaps TRBD1 (6 bases). Trimming shortened V by 6 bases and J by 5 bases, and 10 bases separated the two germline ends. The CDR3 spans 12 residues. Germline V lookup: CDR1 LGHDT, CDR2 YNNKEL (reference sequence).